This entry concerns a single TCR beta chain. There is no known antigen for this receptor. No base-level quality is on record; no much larger clone is a single base apart. The sample comes from a study of blood T cell repertoires in COVID-19 (dated by TCRdb to between 2020 and 2021). Looking at the study overall: Samples from collaborators originated in the United States, Italy and Spain and spanned both the acute and convalescent phases of COVID-19. The prospective study material was composed of cDNA or gDNA derived from T cells, B-cell-depleted T cells, or PBMCs. Subjects who had been exposed to COVID-19, were actively infected with it, or had recovered from it provided the deeply sampled blood TCRbeta repertoires that made up the dataset. The repertoires were released in a freely available public database meant as a resource for research on the immune response to SARS-CoV-2. Samples were obtained from the ongoing ImmuneRACE study (first 160 participants) and from 1,254 subjects provided by 6 global collaborators. Nearly every sample came with metadata listing a de-identified subject ID, COVID-19 status, age in years and sex. Where HLA class I and class II types were available, the types were taken from metadata supplied by the sample provider, not from assay-based typing.

The immunoSEQ Assay, a bias-controlled multiplex PCR, was used to amplify TCRbeta CDR3 regions from genomic DNA. The paper's data handling went like this. Nucleated cell counts per sample were estimated from amplification of reference gene primers within the assay. To quantify the absolute abundance of each unique TCRbeta CDR3 rearrangement, sequence reads were collapsed and filtered. For each sample, productive Simpson clonality was calculated as the square root of Simpson's diversity index over productive rearrangements. Entries here come from immuneACCESS through TCRdb and include only in-frame sequences with V and J called. Some clones fail to appear in such tables; in the studies checked, an unresolved V gene covers under half of the shortfall, and the cause of the remainder is unknown. That table supplies the V and J calls and clone size; D and trimming were determined from the DNA. Here the sample has under 55,000 clones; about 85% occur a single time. Roughly 30% of the sample goes to the ten largest clones.

The collaborating institutions used their own protocols to collect whole blood in K2EDTA tubes. For TCRbeta analysis, collaborators shipped samples in one of three forms: frozen whole blood, isolated PBMCs, or DNA extracted from either of those sample types. The research as a whole found: The amount of clinical and demographic metadata varied by source and participant and was provided uncurated.

Sequenced: peripheral blood. This TCR derives from a woman older than 75 with acute or convalescent COVID-19.

The DNA sequence is as follows: TGTGCCAGCAGTTCCCACCCCCAAGGACTAGCAGCATCCTTCTACGAGCAGTACTTC. This gives the protein CASSSHPQGLAASFYEQYF. The sequence is built from TRBV28 and TRBJ2-7, with TRBD2 identical over 8 junction bases. Based on the germline V gene, the CDR1 and CDR2 sequences are MDHEN and SYDVKM. The junction shows trimming of 4 bases on V and 3 bases on J, and the gene matches do not reach 20 bases of it. Measured from the cysteine to the phenylalanine, the CDR3 is 19 residues long. Only CDR3 DNA is held: 57 bases, read in frame from base 1. Reference TRBV28 and TRBJ2-7 genes cover what lies past the CDR3, so the full variable domain is DVKVTQSSRYLVKRTGEKVFLECVQDMDHENMFWYRQDPGLGLRLIYFSYDVKMKEKGDIPEGYSVSREKKERFSLILESASTNQTSMYLCASSSHPQGLAASFYEQYFGPGTRLTVT.